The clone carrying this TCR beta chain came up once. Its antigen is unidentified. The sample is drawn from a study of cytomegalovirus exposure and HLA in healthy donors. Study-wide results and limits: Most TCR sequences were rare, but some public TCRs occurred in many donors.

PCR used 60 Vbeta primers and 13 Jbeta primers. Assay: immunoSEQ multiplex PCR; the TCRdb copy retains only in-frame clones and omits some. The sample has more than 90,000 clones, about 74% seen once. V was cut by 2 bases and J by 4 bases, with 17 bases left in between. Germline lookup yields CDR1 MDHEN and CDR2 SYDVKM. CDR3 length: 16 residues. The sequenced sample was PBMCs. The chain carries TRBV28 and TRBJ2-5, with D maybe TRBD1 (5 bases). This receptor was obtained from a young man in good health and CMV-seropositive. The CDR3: CASSLRGRAERETQYF. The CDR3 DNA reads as TGTGCCAGCAGTTTAAGGGGCAGGGCGGAGAGAGAGACCCAGTACTTC.